This T cell receptor beta chain was identified in a study of cytomegalovirus exposure and HLA in healthy donors. Note on this clone: No antigen is known for it.

Amplification used 60 Vbeta primers and 13 Jbeta primers. Sequencing was performed with immunoSEQ multiplex PCR; in TCRdb, only in-frame clones are kept and a portion is missing. The repertoire shows approximately 120,000 clones; the top ten hold about 2.3%. All the people who gave samples were healthy bone marrow donors. This CDR3 is built from 11 residues. The germline V and J ends were trimmed by 5 bases and 11 bases, with 12 bases remaining between them. Germline-derived CDR1 and CDR2 are SQVTM and ANQGSEA. Study results and limitations: Sequencing likely produced, as an artifact, a cluster of highly shared sequence variants. In a later analysis, donors in an Asian-associated ancestry cluster reportedly had fewer N-insertions in productive TCRs than the cohort mean. CMV serostatus was the only immune exposure information that was available.

This clonotype was obtained from a man aged 40-55 years in good health and CMV-seronegative. The sample comprised PBMCs. The J gene is TRBJ2-2, the V gene TRBV29-1, with D unclear. In DNA, the CDR3 is TGCAGCGTTCTGGTGGTAGTAGAGCTGTTTTTT. It specifies CSVLVVVELFF.